This T cell receptor (beta chain) was recorded in a study of regulatory T cells in long-lasting Graves disease. Study-level background: Persistent Graves' disease meant over 5 years of antithyroid drugs with positive TSH receptor antibodies. The study's findings and limits: New patients shared fewer public clonotypes (966) than persistent patients did (roughly 2,500). Newly diagnosed disease favored TRBV20-1 and TRBJ2-1 over persistent disease.

Indicated time point: persistent/refractory GD, antithyroid drugs over 5 years with positive TRAb. Construction of the TCR library relied on RNA isolated from PBMCs. Graves' disease diagnosis relied on American Thyroid Association guidelines. The TCR beta library used iRepertoire HTBI primers with Arm-PCR amplification of CDR3. One entry per CDR3 protein results from TCRdb running MiXCR on the multiplex PCR reads. The profile shows around 340,000 distinct CDR3 sequences, around 20% of them singletons. At least ten counts were recorded for this clonotype. Its antigen is currently unknown. The CDR3 is 15 residues long. The junction had 4 bases not matched to a gene; V was cut back by 6 bases and J by 3 bases.

The rearrangement links TRBV12-3 or TRBV12-4 to TRBJ2-2; 10 bases map to TRBD2. Sequencing was performed on peripheral blood mononuclear cells (PBMCs), taken when the disease was refractory, from a patient treated with antithyroid drugs. This receptor was obtained from a female donor with Graves disease. The chain's CDR3 is CASRRLAGDTGELFF. CDR3 DNA: TGTGCCAGCAGGCGGCTAGCGGGGGACACCGGGGAGCTGTTTTTT.